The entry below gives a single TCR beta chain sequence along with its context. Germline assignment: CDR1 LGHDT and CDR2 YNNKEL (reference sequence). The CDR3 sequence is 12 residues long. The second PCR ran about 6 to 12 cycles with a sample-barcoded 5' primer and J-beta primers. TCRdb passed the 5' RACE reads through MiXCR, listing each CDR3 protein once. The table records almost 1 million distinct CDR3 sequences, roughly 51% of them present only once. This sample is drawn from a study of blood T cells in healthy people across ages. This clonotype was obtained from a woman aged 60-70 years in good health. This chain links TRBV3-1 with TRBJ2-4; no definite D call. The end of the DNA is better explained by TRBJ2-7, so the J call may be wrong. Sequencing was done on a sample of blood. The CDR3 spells CASSQSQYEQYF. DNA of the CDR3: TGTGCCAGCAGCCAATCGCAGTACGAGCAGTACTTC.